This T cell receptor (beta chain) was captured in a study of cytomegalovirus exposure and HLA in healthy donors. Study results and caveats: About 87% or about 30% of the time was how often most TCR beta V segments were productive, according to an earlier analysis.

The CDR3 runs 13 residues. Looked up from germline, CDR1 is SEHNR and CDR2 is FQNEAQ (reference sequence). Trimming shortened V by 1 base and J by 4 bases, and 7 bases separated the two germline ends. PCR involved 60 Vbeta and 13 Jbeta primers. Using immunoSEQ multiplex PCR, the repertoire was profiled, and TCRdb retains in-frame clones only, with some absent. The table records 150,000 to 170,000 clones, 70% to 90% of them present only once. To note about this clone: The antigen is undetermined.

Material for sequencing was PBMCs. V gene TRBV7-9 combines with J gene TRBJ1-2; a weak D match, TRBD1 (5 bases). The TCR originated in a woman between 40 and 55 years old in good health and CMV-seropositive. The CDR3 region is CASSLGGAYGYTF. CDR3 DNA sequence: TGTGCCAGCAGCTTAGGGGGCGCCTATGGCTACACCTTC.